The following is a TCR beta chain sequence with its context. This entry comes from a study of brain T cells in children with intractable seizures. Only in-frame clones appear in the TCRdb table, and some are missing; sequencing was by immunoSEQ multiplex PCR. The sample yields roughly 69,000 clones, approximately 95% seen once. This TCR derives from a boy under two years old with focal cortical dysplasia and intractable seizures. The material was peripheral blood, obtained at surgery.

The CDR3 DNA sequence: TGTGCCAGCAGCCCTACGATACGCGCCAAAAACATTCAGTACTTC. It specifies CASSPTIRAKNIQYF. V and J are TRBV9 and TRBJ2-4, with D uncertain. Trimming removed 4 bases from V and 1 base from J, with 12 bases in between. Germline V CDR1 and CDR2: SGDLS, YYNGEE. There are 15 residues in the CDR3.